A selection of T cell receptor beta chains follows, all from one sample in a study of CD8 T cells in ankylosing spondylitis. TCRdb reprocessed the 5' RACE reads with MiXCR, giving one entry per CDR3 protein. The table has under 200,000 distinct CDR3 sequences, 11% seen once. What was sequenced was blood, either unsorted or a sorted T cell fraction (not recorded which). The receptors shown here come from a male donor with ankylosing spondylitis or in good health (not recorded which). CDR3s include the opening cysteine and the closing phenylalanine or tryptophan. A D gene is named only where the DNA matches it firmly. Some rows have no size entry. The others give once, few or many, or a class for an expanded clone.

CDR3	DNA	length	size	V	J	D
CASTLNGRTDTQYF	TGTGCCAGCACCCTAAATGGGAGAACAGATACGCAGTATTTT	14	few	TRBV2	TRBJ2-3	.
CASSYSLPGVNQPQHF	TGTGCCAGCAGTTACTCCCTACCCGGAGTCAATCAGCCCCAGCATTTT	16	many	TRBV6-5	TRBJ1-5	.
CASSLGWGIGTEAFF	TGCGCCAGCAGCTTGGGCTGGGGTATCGGCACTGAAGCTTTCTTT	15	many	TRBV5-1	TRBJ1-1	.
CASRDRRLDLSTDTQYF	TGCGCCAGCAGAGACCGGCGGCTTGACCTTAGCACAGATACGCAGTATTTT	17	many	TRBV10-2	TRBJ2-3	.
CASSEWGSGRNPYEQYF	TGTGCCAGCAGTGAATGGGGGTCAGGGCGTAACCCCTACGAGCAGTACTTC	17	few	TRBV25-1	TRBJ2-7	.
CASSRQTSGLPYEQYF	TGTGCCAGCAGCCGGCAGACTAGCGGGTTACCCTACGAGCAGTACTTC	16	many	TRBV14	TRBJ2-7	TRBD2
CASTKTGLPMVAEAFF	TGTGCCAGCACCAAGACCGGGCTCCCCATGGTAGCTGAAGCTTTCTTT	16	.	TRBV6-2/TRBV6-3	TRBJ1-1	.
CASSTYGGLEGGYSGNTIYF	TGTGCCAGCAGTACCTACGGGGGGCTAGAAGGGGGGTACTCTGGAAACACCATATATTTT	20	.	TRBV6-2/TRBV6-3	TRBJ1-3	.
CASSPSADPASYEQYF	TGTGCCAGCAGCCCTAGTGCCGATCCTGCCTCCTACGAGCAGTACTTC	16	medium-sized	TRBV5-5	TRBJ2-7	.
CATSVGRGGETQYF	TGTGCCACCAGCGTCGGCAGGGGGGGAGAGACCCAGTACTTC	14	many	TRBV15	TRBJ2-5	.
CASSFLKGRGALHF	TGTGCCAGTAGTTTTCTCAAGGGACGAGGAGCCCTCCACTTT	14	few	TRBV19	TRBJ1-6	.
CAISGREDSYGYTF	TGTGCCATCAGTGGTCGAGAGGATAGCTATGGCTACACCTTC	14	many	TRBV10-3	TRBJ1-2	.
CASSSSGQGAGGELFF	TGCGCCAGCAGCTCTTCGGGACAGGGGGCTGGCGGGGAGCTGTTTTTT	16	few	TRBV5-1	TRBJ2-2	TRBD1
CASSRGLAPNEQFF	TGTGCCAGCAGCCGAGGACTAGCACCCAATGAGCAGTTCTTC	14	.	TRBV7-9	TRBJ2-1	TRBD2
CASRGDYSYEQYF	TGTGCCAGTAGAGGGGATTACTCCTACGAGCAGTACTTC	13	.	TRBV6-1	TRBJ2-7	.
CALGTENYGYTF	TGTGCCCTAGGGACTGAGAACTATGGCTACACCTTC	12	few	TRBV2	TRBJ1-2	.
CASSQDRSTGSYNEQFF	TGCGCCAGCAGCCAAGATAGGTCGACAGGGTCCTACAATGAGCAGTTCTTC	17	few	TRBV4-1	TRBJ2-1	TRBD1
CAISEPDNPGADTQYF	TGTGCCATCAGTGAGCCAGACAACCCCGGGGCAGATACGCAGTATTTT	16	few	TRBV10-3	TRBJ2-3	.
CASSQPDPRLAGRETQYF	TGTGCCAGCAGCCAACCTGATCCAAGACTAGCGGGAAGAGAGACCCAGTACTTC	18	few	TRBV3-1	TRBJ2-5	TRBD2
CATSDLGGETQYF	TGTGCCACCAGTGATCTCGGCGGGGAGACCCAGTACTTC	13	few	TRBV24-1	TRBJ2-5	.
CASSNYLQDFNTEAFF	TGTGCCAGCAGCAATTACCTACAGGACTTTAACACTGAAGCTTTCTTT	16	.	TRBV7-9	TRBJ1-1	.
CASSSAREPSYNSPLHF	TGTGCCAGCAGCTCGGCACGAGAACCCTCCTATAATTCACCCCTCCACTTT	17	few	TRBV11-2	TRBJ1-6	.
CASSPLFQRSRVAEQFF	TGTGCCAGCAGCCCACTTTTCCAAAGGTCCCGAGTGGCTGAGCAGTTCTTC	17	once	TRBV7-9	TRBJ2-1	.
CASSFGSGTGGNQPQHF	TGTGCCAGCAGCTTCGGATCCGGGACAGGGGGCAATCAGCCCCAGCATTTT	17	.	TRBV7-9	TRBJ1-5	TRBD1
CSVERAYEQYF	TGCAGCGTTGAAAGAGCCTACGAGCAGTACTTC	11	many	TRBV29-1	TRBJ2-7	.
CATSETGTANTEAFF	TGTGCCACCAGTGAAACCGGGACAGCGAACACTGAAGCTTTCTTT	15	many	TRBV24-1	TRBJ1-1	TRBD1
CASRFGLAGVNTGELFF	TGCGCCAGCAGATTCGGACTAGCGGGAGTGAACACCGGGGAGCTGTTTTTT	17	few	TRBV5-1	TRBJ2-2	TRBD2
CASSQMTGDLFSGNTIYF	TGTGCCAGCAGCCAAATGACAGGGGATCTATTCTCTGGAAACACCATATATTTT	18	many	TRBV4-2	TRBJ1-3	TRBD1
CATGDGRNSGNTIYF	TGTGCCACCGGGGACGGCCGAAACTCTGGAAACACCATATATTTT	15	.	TRBV28	TRBJ1-3	.
CASSDQGSTDTQYF	TGTGCCAGCAGTGACCAGGGAAGCACAGATACGCAGTATTTT	14	once	TRBV2	TRBJ2-3	.
CASSYVAEKLFF	TGTGCCAGCAGTTACGTCGCTGAAAAACTGTTTTTT	12	.	TRBV6-2/TRBV6-3	TRBJ1-4	.
CASSLTNLLAGKANTGELFF	TGTGCCAGCAGCCTAACGAACCTTCTAGCGGGAAAAGCGAACACCGGGGAGCTGTTTTTT	20	many	TRBV5-6	TRBJ2-2	TRBD2
CASRTGGGSYEQYF	TGTGCCAGCAGAACAGGGGGAGGCTCCTACGAGCAGTACTTC	14	many	TRBV6-1	TRBJ2-7	TRBD1
CASSLGVWAKNIQYF	TGTGCCAGCAGCTTGGGGGTTTGGGCCAAAAACATTCAGTACTTC	15	many	TRBV7-9	TRBJ2-4	.
CASSESSLSGQPQHF	TGCGCCAGCAGTGAGAGTAGTTTGTCAGGTCAGCCCCAGCATTTT	15	.	TRBV10-2	TRBJ1-5	.
CASREGTAYGYTF	TGTGCCAGCAGAGAAGGGACAGCCTATGGCTACACCTTC	13	.	TRBV27	TRBJ1-2	TRBD1
CASSLVLAGGVGPGELFF	TGTGCCAGCAGCCTTGTGCTAGCGGGGGGAGTAGGTCCCGGGGAGCTGTTTTTT	18	.	TRBV7-2	TRBJ2-2	TRBD2
CASRGRGFSWGETQYF	TGCGCCAGCAGGGGACGGGGATTTTCATGGGGAGAGACCCAGTACTTC	16	many	TRBV5-1	TRBJ2-5	.
CASSRLRDSADTQYF	TGCGCCAGCAGCCGTCTCCGGGACAGTGCAGATACGCAGTATTTT	15	many	TRBV5-1	TRBJ2-3	TRBD1
CASSYRPGQGARMDQPQHF	TGTGCCAGCAGTTACCGCCCGGGACAGGGGGCTAGGATGGATCAGCCCCAGCATTTT	19	many	TRBV6-5	TRBJ1-5	TRBD1
CAISESGTSVNEQFF	TGTGCCATCAGTGAGTCCGGGACTAGCGTGAATGAGCAGTTCTTC	15	many	TRBV10-3	TRBJ2-1	TRBD2
CASSQDIAGEQFF	TGCGCCAGCAGCCAAGACATAGCGGGTGAGCAGTTCTTC	13	many	TRBV4-3	TRBJ2-1	TRBD2
CASSRLAGGRPYEQYF	TGTGCCAGCAGTAGGCTAGCGGGAGGTCGCCCCTACGAGCAGTACTTC	16	many	TRBV27	TRBJ2-7	TRBD2
CASSPQRGTEAFF	TGTGCCAGCTCACCCCAAAGGGGCACTGAAGCTTTCTTT	13	few	TRBV18	TRBJ1-1	.
CASSTLLGGYTDTQYF	TGTGCCAGCAGTACCCTCCTCGGGGGATACACAGATACGCAGTATTTT	16	many	TRBV3-1	TRBJ2-3	.
CASRLAFGTRGGSYGYTF	TGTGCAAGTCGCTTAGCGTTCGGGACACGGGGAGGTAGCTATGGCTACACCTTC	18	.	TRBV12-2	TRBJ1-2	.
CASSLTLVSNYNEQFF	TGTGCCAGCAGCCTCACCCTAGTAAGCAATTACAATGAGCAGTTCTTC	16	few	TRBV7-6	TRBJ2-1	.
CASSLGSGTSGTDTQYF	TGCGCCAGCAGCTTGGGCTCCGGGACTAGCGGCACAGATACGCAGTATTTT	17	many	TRBV5-1	TRBJ2-3	TRBD2
CASSQFRTGGEAFF	TGTGCCAGCAGTCAGTTCCGGACAGGGGGTGAAGCTTTCTTT	14	.	TRBV2	TRBJ1-1	TRBD1
CSASLLGLNQPQHF	TGCAGTGCTAGCCTCTTAGGGTTGAATCAGCCCCAGCATTTT	14	many	TRBV20-1	TRBJ1-5	.
CASRERGPVNTEAFF	TGTGCCAGCAGAGAACGGGGACCTGTGAACACTGAAGCTTTCTTT	15	many	TRBV6-2/TRBV6-3	TRBJ1-1	.
CSARDYKAGVDEQFF	TGCAGTGCTAGAGATTACAAGGCGGGGGTGGATGAGCAGTTCTTC	15	few	TRBV20-1	TRBJ2-1	TRBD2
CASSLAPTSTSGGLVGIQETQYF	TGTGCCAGCAGTTTAGCCCCCACCTCAACTAGCGGGGGATTAGTTGGAATCCAAGAGACCCAGTACTTC	23	many	TRBV12-3/TRBV12-4	TRBJ2-5	TRBD2